The source of this T cell receptor beta chain is a study of cytomegalovirus exposure and HLA in healthy donors. PCR employed 60 Vbeta and 13 Jbeta primers. Clones were sequenced by immunoSEQ multiplex PCR, and TCRdb holds only the in-frame ones, with some missing. The sample lists 140,000 to 150,000 clones, roughly 80% occurring once. In the case of this clone: The antigen remains undetermined.

Study-wide points: Rarity marked most TCR sequences, yet some public TCRs occurred in many donors.

The CDR3 has 12 amino acids. Per germline, CDR1 SQVTM and CDR2 ANQGSEA. Deletions cut 2 bases from V and 7 bases from J, with 9 bases between. The source is a woman aged 30 to 39 in good health and CMV-seronegative. This sequence joins TRBV29-1 and TRBJ2-1; D is unresolved. The sequenced material came from PBMCs. The CDR3: CSVENSKNEQFF. CDR3 nucleotide sequence: TGCAGCGTTGAAAACAGCAAGAATGAGCAGTTCTTC.